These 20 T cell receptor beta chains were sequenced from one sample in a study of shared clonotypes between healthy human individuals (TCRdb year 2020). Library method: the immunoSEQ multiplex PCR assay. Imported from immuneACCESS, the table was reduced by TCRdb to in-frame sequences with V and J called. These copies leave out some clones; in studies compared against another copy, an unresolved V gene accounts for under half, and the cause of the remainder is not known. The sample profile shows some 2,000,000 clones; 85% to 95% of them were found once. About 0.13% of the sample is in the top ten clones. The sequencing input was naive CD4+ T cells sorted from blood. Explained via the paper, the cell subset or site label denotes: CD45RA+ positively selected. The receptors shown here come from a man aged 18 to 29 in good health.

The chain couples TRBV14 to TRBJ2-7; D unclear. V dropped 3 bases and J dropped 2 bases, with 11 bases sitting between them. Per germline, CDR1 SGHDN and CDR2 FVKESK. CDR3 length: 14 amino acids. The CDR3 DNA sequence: TGTGCCAGCAGCCAGGGTCTACAGACCTACGAGCAGTACTTC. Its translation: CASSQGLQTYEQYF.

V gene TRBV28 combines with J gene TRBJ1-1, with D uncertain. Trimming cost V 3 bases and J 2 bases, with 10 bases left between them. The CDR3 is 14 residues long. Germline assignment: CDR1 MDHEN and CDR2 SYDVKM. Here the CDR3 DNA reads TGTGCCAGCAGTTTCTGGGGAACCAACACTGAAGCTTTCTTT. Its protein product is CASSFWGTNTEAFF.

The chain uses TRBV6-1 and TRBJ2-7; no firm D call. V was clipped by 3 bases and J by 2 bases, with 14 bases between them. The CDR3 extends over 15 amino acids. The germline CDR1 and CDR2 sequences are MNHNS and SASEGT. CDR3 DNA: TGTGCCAGCAGTGATTTGGCAAAACCTCCCTACGAGCAGTACTTC. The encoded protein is CASSDLAKPPYEQYF.

This CDR3 is CASSPPMPDGEAFF. In nucleotides, the CDR3 is TGTGCCAGCTCACCACCGATGCCGGACGGAGAAGCTTTCTTT. The chain links TRBV18 to TRBJ1-1; D call uncertain. CDR3 length equals 14 residues. Germline values: CDR1 KGHSH, CDR2 LQKENI. With 0 bases removed from V and 8 bases from J, the gap between germline ends came to 13 bases.

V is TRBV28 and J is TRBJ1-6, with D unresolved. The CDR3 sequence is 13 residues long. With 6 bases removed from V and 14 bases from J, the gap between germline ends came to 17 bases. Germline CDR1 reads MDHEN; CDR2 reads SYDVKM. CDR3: CASSPPPTSTLHF. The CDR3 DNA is TGTGCCAGCAGCCCCCCTCCGACCTCAACCCTCCACTTT.

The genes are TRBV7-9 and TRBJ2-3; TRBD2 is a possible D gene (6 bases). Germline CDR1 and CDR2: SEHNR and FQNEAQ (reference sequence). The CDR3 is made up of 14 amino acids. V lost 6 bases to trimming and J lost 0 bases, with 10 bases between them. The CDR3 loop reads CASRRDGSTDTQYF. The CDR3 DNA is TGTGCCAGCAGGCGGGACGGAAGCACAGATACGCAGTATTTT.

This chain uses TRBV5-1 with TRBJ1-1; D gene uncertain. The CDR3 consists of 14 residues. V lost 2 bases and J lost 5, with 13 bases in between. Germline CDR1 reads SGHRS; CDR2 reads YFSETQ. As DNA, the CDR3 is TGCGCCAGCAGCTTACCAACCATAGGGACTGAAGCTTTCTTT. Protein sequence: CASSLPTIGTEAFF.

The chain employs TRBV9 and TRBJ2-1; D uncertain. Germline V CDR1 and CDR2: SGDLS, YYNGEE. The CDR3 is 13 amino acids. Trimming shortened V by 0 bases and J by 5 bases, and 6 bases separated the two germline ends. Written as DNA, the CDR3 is TGTGCCAGCAGCGTAGGGGTGAACAATGAGCAGTTCTTC. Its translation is CASSVGVNNEQFF. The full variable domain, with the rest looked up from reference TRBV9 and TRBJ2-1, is DSGVTQTPKHLITATGQRVTLRCSPRSGDLSVYWYQQSLDQGLQFLIQYYNGEERAKGNILERFSAQQFPDLHSELNLSSLELGDSALYFCASSVGVNNEQFFGPGTRLTVL.

CDR3 sequence: CASSQVVIRSSNQPQHF. In DNA, the CDR3 is TGCGCCAGCAGCCAAGTGGTGATAAGGTCAAGCAATCAGCCCCAGCATTTT. The rearrangement uses TRBV4-1 and TRBJ1-5; no definite D call. The CDR3 is made up of 17 amino acids. Trimming pared 1 base from V and 1 base from J, leaving 14 bases between. Germline V CDR1 and CDR2: MGHRA, YSYEKL.

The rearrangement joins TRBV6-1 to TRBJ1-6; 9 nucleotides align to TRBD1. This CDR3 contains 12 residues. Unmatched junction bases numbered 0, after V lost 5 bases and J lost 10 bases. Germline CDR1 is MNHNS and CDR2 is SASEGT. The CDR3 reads CASSTGGSPLHF. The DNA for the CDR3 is TGTGCCAGCAGTACAGGGGGCTCACCCCTCCACTTT.

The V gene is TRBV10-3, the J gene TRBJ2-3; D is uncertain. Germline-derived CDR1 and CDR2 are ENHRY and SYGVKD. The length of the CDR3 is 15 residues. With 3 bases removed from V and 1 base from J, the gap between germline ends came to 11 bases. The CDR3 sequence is CAISDKLWGTDTQYF. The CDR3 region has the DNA TGTGCCATCAGTGATAAGCTGTGGGGCACAGATACGCAGTATTTT.

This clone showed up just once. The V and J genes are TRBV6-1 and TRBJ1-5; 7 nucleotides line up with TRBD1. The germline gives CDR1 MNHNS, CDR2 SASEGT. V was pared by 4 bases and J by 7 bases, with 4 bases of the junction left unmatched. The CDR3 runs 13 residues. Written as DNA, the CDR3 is TGTGCCAGCAGTGCGACAGGGTACCAGCCCCAGCATTTT. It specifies CASSATGYQPQHF.

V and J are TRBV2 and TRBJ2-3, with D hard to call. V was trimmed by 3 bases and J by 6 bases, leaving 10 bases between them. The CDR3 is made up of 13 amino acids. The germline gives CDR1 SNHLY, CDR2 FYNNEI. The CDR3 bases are TGTGCCAGCAGTGAGTTACCTCTGGATACGCAGTATTTT. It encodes CASSELPLDTQYF.

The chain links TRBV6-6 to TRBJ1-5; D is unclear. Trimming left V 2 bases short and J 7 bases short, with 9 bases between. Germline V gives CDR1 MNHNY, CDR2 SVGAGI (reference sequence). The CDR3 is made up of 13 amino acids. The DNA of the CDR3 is TGTGCCAGCAGTTACGGGGAGGGACAGCCCCAGCATTTT. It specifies CASSYGEGQPQHF.

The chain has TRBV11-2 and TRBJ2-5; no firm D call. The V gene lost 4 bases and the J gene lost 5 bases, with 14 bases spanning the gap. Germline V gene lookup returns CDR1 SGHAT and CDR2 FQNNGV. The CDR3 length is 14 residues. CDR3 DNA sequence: TGTGCCAGCAGCTCCCCTTTCTTAACGGAGACCCAGTACTTC. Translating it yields CASSSPFLTETQYF.

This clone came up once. DNA for the CDR3: TGTGCCAGCAGCGAGGGAGAGACCCAGTACTTC. Translated, it gives CASSEGETQYF. V is TRBV11-3 and J is TRBJ2-5; D may be TRBD2 (5 bases). Germline V gives CDR1 SGHNT, CDR2 YENEEA. Between the trimmed V and J ends, which lost 5 bases and 4 bases, there was a span of 5 bases. This CDR3 has 11 residues. Variable domain in full (rest from reference TRBV11-3 and TRBJ2-5): EAGVVQSPRYKIIEKKQPVAFWCNPISGHNTLYWYLQNLGQGPELLIRYENEEAVDDSQLPKDRFSAERLKGVDSTLKIQPAELGDSAVYLCASSEGETQYFGPGTRLLVL.

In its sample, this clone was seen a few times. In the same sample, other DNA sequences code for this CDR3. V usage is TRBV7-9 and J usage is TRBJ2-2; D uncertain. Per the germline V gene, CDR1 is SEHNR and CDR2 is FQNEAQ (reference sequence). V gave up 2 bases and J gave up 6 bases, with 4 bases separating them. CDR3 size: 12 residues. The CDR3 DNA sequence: TGTGCCAGCAGCTTAAGAGCCGGGGAGCTGTTTTTT. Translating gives CASSLRAGELFF.

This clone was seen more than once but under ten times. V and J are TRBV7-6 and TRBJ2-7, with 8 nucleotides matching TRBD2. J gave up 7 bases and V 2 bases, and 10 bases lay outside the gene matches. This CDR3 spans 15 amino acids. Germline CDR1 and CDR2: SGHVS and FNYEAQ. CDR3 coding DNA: TGTGCCAGCAGCTTAATGGTAGCGGGAACTGGTGAGCAGTACTTC. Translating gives CASSLMVAGTGEQYF.

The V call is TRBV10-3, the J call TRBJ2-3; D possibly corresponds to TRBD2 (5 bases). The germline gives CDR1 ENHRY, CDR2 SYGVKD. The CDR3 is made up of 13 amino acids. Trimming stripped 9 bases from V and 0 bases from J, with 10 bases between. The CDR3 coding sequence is TGTGCCATGAGCCCGGGAAGCACAGATACGCAGTATTTT. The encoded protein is CAMSPGSTDTQYF.

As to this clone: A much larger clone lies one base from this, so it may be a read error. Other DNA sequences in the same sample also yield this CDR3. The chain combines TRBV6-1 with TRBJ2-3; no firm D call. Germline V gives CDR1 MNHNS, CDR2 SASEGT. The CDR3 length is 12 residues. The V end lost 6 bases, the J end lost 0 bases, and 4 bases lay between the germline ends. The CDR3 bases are TGTGCCAGCAGGGCTAGCACAGATACGCAGTATTTT. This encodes CASRASTDTQYF.